This TCR beta chain stems from a study of blood T cell repertoires in COVID-19. About the research overall: Collection of acute and convalescent COVID-19 samples took place in the United States, Italy and Spain.

Per the study methods: Amplification with reference gene primers provided the estimates of nucleated cell counts. Sequenced by immunoSEQ multiplex PCR; TCRdb stores in-frame clones only, minus some. Clone size and the V and J calls come from that table; the DNA yielded D and trimming. The repertoire has 35,000 to 40,000 clones, about 88% of them found once; the top ten carry approximately 10%. V lost 8 bases and J lost 7; bases outside the gene matches: 4. CDR1 LNHDA and CDR2 SQIVND come from the germline V gene (reference sequence). The CDR3 sequence is 14 residues long. This chain joins TRBV19 and TRBJ1-6, with TRBD1 matching over 11 bases. The sequencing sample was made of peripheral blood. The clonotype comes from a man in his 60s with active COVID-19. CDR3 region: CASGQGAENSPLHF. The CDR3 region has the DNA TGTGCCAGTGGACAGGGGGCAGAAAATTCACCCCTCCACTTT.